A single sample gave rise to the 26 T cell receptor beta chains below, sequenced in a study of T cells after yellow fever vaccination. TCRdb recomputed calls from the 5' RACE reads with MiXCR, one row per CDR3 protein. The sample yields 500,000 to 650,000 distinct CDR3 sequences, roughly a sixth seen once. Here the sequenced sample was PBMCs, taken around 5 days after the first yellow fever vaccination. Receptor source: a man aged 18 to 30 who received the YFV17D yellow fever vaccine.

The chain has TRBV7-8 and TRBJ2-1, with D possibly being TRBD1 or TRBD2 (6 bases each). This CDR3 has 17 amino acids. Trimming took 4 bases from V and 10 from J, leaving 26 bases between them. Germline-derived CDR1 and CDR2 are SGHVS and FQNEAQ. The CDR3 protein is CASSSIKWGAAAREQFF. The CDR3 bases are TGTGCCAGCAGCTCGATCAAATGGGGGGCTGCAGCCAGAGAGCAGTTCTTC.

This clonotype was detected a few times. The rearrangement joins TRBV5-4 to TRBJ2-7; 11 nucleotides line up with TRBD1. J gave up 9 bases and V 0 bases, and 8 bases lay outside the gene matches. The CDR3 consists of 15 residues. CDR1 SGHNT and CDR2 YYREEE come from the germline V gene (reference sequence). The CDR3 spells CASSLAGQGAAGQYF. The CDR3 DNA follows: TGTGCCAGCAGCTTGGCCGGACAGGGGGCGGCTGGGCAGTACTTC.

Turning to this clonotype: This may be a read error, as it is one base from a much larger clone. The chain is built from TRBV20-1 and TRBJ1-6; D possibly corresponds to TRBD1 (6 bases). Looked up from germline, CDR1 is DFQATT and CDR2 is SNEGSKA (reference sequence). This CDR3 has 13 amino acids. Trimming removed 6 bases at V and 9 bases at J, with 15 bases between. CDR3 bases: TGCAGTGCCAGACAGGTGGCGAGTTCACCCCTCCACTTT. Its protein product is CSARQVASSPLHF.

The chain employs TRBV12-3 or TRBV12-4 and TRBJ1-2; TRBD1 aligns across 7 bases. This CDR3 is 13 amino acids long. Trimming cost V 5 bases and J 8 bases; bases outside gene matches: 8. The CDR3 is CASSDRVPGGYTF. The CDR3 bases are TGTGCCAGCAGTGACAGGGTGCCGGGGGGCTACACCTTC.

This clonotype was detected ten times or more. The chain employs TRBV12-3 or TRBV12-4 and TRBJ2-2, with D perhaps matching TRBD1 (5 bases). The V end lost 5 bases, the J end lost 7 bases, and 11 bases lay between the germline ends. The CDR3 spans 13 residues. CDR3 bases: TGTGCCAGCAGTGCCGCAGGGCGCGGGGAGCTGTTTTTT. Its translation: CASSAAGRGELFF.

This clonotype occurred a few times. The genes are TRBV7-2 and TRBJ2-5; TRBD2 matches at 10 bases. V lost 5 bases, J lost 5 bases, and 5 bases stayed unmatched. CDR3 length: 14 residues. Germline CDR1 reads SGHTA; CDR2 reads FQGNSA. The CDR3 bases are TGTGCCAGCAGCACCGGACTAGCGGCGGAGACCCAGTACTTC. It yields the protein CASSTGLAAETQYF.

This clonotype turned up a few times. The chain joins TRBV20-1 to TRBJ2-5; a weak D match, TRBD2 (7 bases). Germline V lookup: CDR1 DFQATT, CDR2 SNEGSKA (reference sequence). This CDR3 is 14 amino acids long. Trimming took 7 bases from V and 3 from J, leaving 18 bases between them. As DNA, the CDR3 is TGCAGTGGGGTTTGGGGGCGGGGGAAAGAGACCCAGTACTTC. It yields the protein CSGVWGRGKETQYF.

This clonotype was found many times. The junction differs from germline at one of its ends, possibly a read error. The V gene is TRBV7-9, the J gene TRBJ2-5, with D perhaps matching TRBD2 (6 bases). The CDR3 covers 13 residues. Germline V CDR1 and CDR2: SEHNR, FQNEAQ (reference sequence). The CDR3: CASGLPTQVTQYF. The CDR3 DNA reads TGTGCCAGCGGACTACCGACCCAAGTGACCCAGTACTTC.

The table lists this clonotype with a few counts. The J gene is TRBJ2-7, the V gene TRBV6-1; D might be TRBD1 (6 bases). V lost 5 bases, J lost 3 bases, and 11 bases lay in between. The CDR3 extends over 13 amino acids. Germline V gene lookup returns CDR1 MNHNS and CDR2 SASEGT. The chain's CDR3 is CASSPDRNYEQYF. The CDR3 nucleotides read TGTGCCAGCAGTCCCGACAGGAACTACGAGCAGTACTTC.

This clonotype was seen a few times. The V and J genes are TRBV4-1 and TRBJ2-1, with 8 bases lining up with TRBD2. The CDR3 has 18 amino acids. Germline-derived CDR1 and CDR2 are MGHRA and YSYEKL. The V and J ends lost 4 bases and 5 bases, in that order; junction bases with no gene match: 16. The CDR3: CASSRLPKVSGGNNEQFF. The CDR3 DNA sequence: TGCGCCAGCAGCCGCCTACCGAAGGTTTCGGGGGGGAACAATGAGCAGTTCTTC.

V is TRBV19 and J is TRBJ2-2, with 7 nucleotides matching TRBD1. Germline CDR1 reads LNHDA; CDR2 reads SQIVND (reference sequence). Trimming at V came to 6 bases and at J to 4 bases, leaving 14 bases not matched to a gene. This CDR3 contains 17 residues. In nucleotides, the CDR3 is TGTGCCAGTAGCGGGACCGGGACAGCCCCGGGCACCGGGGAGCTGTTTTTT. Translation: CASSGTGTAPGTGELFF.

The chain carries TRBV7-9 and TRBJ2-2, with D possibly being TRBD1 (5 bases). The germline CDR1 and CDR2 sequences are SEHNR and FQNEAQ (reference sequence). V lost 4 bases to trimming and J lost 1 base, with 7 bases between them. The CDR3 has 14 amino acids. Here the CDR3 reads CASSSTENTGELFF. The CDR3 nucleotides read TGTGCCAGCAGCTCGACAGAGAACACCGGGGAGCTGTTTTTT.

The chain joins TRBV12-3 or TRBV12-4 to TRBJ2-4, with a possible D match to TRBD1 (5 bases). The V end was cut by 1 base, the J end by 0 bases, with 10 bases between. This CDR3 region has 16 residues. CDR3 amino acids: CASSLGQFVAKNIQYF. The CDR3 DNA follows: TGTGCCAGCAGTTTAGGACAGTTTGTAGCCAAAAACATTCAGTACTTC.

In its sample, this clonotype was seen a few times. This chain joins TRBV19 and TRBJ2-4, with 8 positions matching TRBD1. CDR3 size: 13 residues. Germline loops: CDR1 LNHDA, CDR2 SQIVND (reference sequence). With V trimmed by 3 bases and J by 7 bases, 2 bases remained unmatched. The CDR3 region is CASSMGQENIQYF. CDR3 nucleotides: TGTGCCAGTAGTATGGGACAGGAGAACATTCAGTACTTC.

This clonotype was found a few times. This sequence joins TRBV25-1 and TRBJ2-5; TRBD2 is a possible D gene (5 bases). The CDR3 is 15 amino acids. Trimming shortened V by 2 bases and J by 3 bases, and 13 bases separated the two germline ends. The germline CDR1 and CDR2 sequences are MGHDK and SYGVNS. Here the CDR3 reads CASSEGGRWEETQYF. The CDR3 nucleotides are TGTGCCAGCAGTGAAGGTGGGAGATGGGAAGAGACCCAGTACTTC. Full variable domain (rest looked up from reference TRBV25-1 and TRBJ2-5): EADIYQTPRYLVIGTGKKITLECSQTMGHDKMYWYQQDPGMELHLIHYSYGVNSTEKGDLSSESTVSRIRTEHFPLTLESARPSHTSQYLCASSEGGRWEETQYFGPGTRLLVL.

The V call is TRBV19, the J call TRBJ1-2, with D hard to call. Trimming stripped 4 bases from V and 1 base from J, with 10 bases between. Germline V lookup: CDR1 LNHDA, CDR2 SQIVND (reference sequence). The CDR3 runs to 14 residues. CDR3 sequence (DNA): TGTGCCAGTAGTAAACAGACCGTTAACTATGGCTACACCTTC. Translation gives CASSKQTVNYGYTF.

The chain recombines TRBV27 with TRBJ2-5, with 8 bases that match TRBD1. Germline CDR1 is MNHEY and CDR2 is SMNVEV (reference sequence). The CDR3 totals 13 residues. V lost 6 bases and J lost 5; bases outside the gene matches: 5. The CDR3 region has the DNA TGTGCCAGCAGGCAGGGGGCGGCGGAGACCCAGTACTTC. Residues: CASRQGAAETQYF.

This clonotype was counted a few times. Written as DNA, the CDR3 is TGTGCCAGTGGGGTGAGACCCCTCCACTTT. As protein: CASGVRPLHF. This chain joins TRBV28 and TRBJ1-6; D call uncertain. CDR3 length: 10 amino acids. V was clipped by 9 bases and J by 12 bases, with 9 bases between them. CDR1 and CDR2 (germline): MDHEN, SYDVKM.

This clonotype was seen ten or more times. This chain uses TRBV7-2 with TRBJ1-6, with a possible D match to TRBD1 (5 bases). The CDR3 totals 14 residues. Deletions cut 5 bases from V and 10 bases from J, with 15 bases between. Germline CDR1 reads SGHTA; CDR2 reads FQGNSA. This CDR3 reads CASSPTRGDSPLHF. The CDR3, as DNA: TGTGCCAGCAGCCCCACCCGGGGGGACTCACCCCTCCACTTT.

This clonotype was observed a few times. This chain connects TRBV10-3 to TRBJ2-3, with a weak D call TRBD2 (6 bases). The CDR3 covers 14 residues. The V end was cut by 6 bases, the J end by 4 bases, with 14 bases between. Per germline, CDR1 ENHRY and CDR2 SYGVKD. Here the CDR3 reads CAISERRVADTQYF. CDR3 DNA sequence: TGTGCCATCAGCGAGAGGAGGGTGGCAGATACGCAGTATTTT.

The J gene is TRBJ2-7, the V gene TRBV19, with 9 positions matching TRBD2. The CDR3 runs 13 residues. The J segment lost 6 bases and the V segment lost 6 bases, leaving 6 bases of the junction unmatched. The germline V gene encodes CDR1 LNHDA and CDR2 SQIVND (reference sequence). The CDR3 protein is CASSPSGVSEQYV. CDR3 sequence (DNA): TGTGCCAGTAGCCCTAGCGGGGTCTCCGAGCAGTACGTC.

The J gene is TRBJ1-6, the V gene TRBV5-1; D might be TRBD1 (5 bases). CDR3 size: 15 residues. V gave up 6 bases and J gave up 14 bases, with 24 bases separating them. Germline CDR1 reads SGHRS; CDR2 reads YFSETQ. CDR3 protein: CASTRETDGTQALHF. CDR3 in DNA: TGCGCCAGCACCAGGGAGACGGACGGTACTCAGGCCCTCCACTTT.

The chain carries TRBV5-1 and TRBJ2-1, with D possibly matching TRBD2 (7 bases). Trimming stripped 6 bases from V and 2 bases from J, with 18 bases between. This CDR3 is 16 amino acids long. From germline, CDR1 is SGHRS and CDR2 YFSETQ. CDR3 nucleotide sequence: TGCGCCAGCATTGGGGGGGGCTCCCTCCCCTACAATGAGCAGTTCTTC. It is translated as CASIGGGSLPYNEQFF.

This clonotype was seen at least ten times. The chain employs TRBV7-2 and TRBJ2-3, with a weak D call TRBD2 (5 bases). The CDR3 totals 13 residues. CDR1 SGHTA and CDR2 FQGNSA come from the germline V gene. Trimming cost V 5 bases and J 8 bases, with 14 bases left between them. The CDR3 nucleotides read TGTGCCAGCAGCGAGAATGCACGGGGTACGCAGTATTTT. Encoded protein: CASSENARGTQYF.

The J gene is TRBJ1-1, the V gene TRBV7-2, with a tentative D call TRBD1 (5 bases). Trimming shortened V by 1 base and J by 5 bases, and 14 bases separated the two germline ends. This CDR3 is built from 15 residues. Germline V gives CDR1 SGHTA, CDR2 FQGNSA. The CDR3 loop is CASSLVGAAGTEAFF. The CDR3 nucleotides are TGTGCCAGCAGCTTAGTCGGGGCCGCGGGGACTGAAGCTTTCTTT.

This clonotype has just a few counts. The chain uses TRBV12-3 or TRBV12-4 and TRBJ2-7; TRBD1 might be the D (5 bases). This CDR3 has 13 residues. Trimming cost V 0 bases and J 4 bases, with 7 bases left between them. The CDR3 bases are TGTGCCAGCAGTTTAGCCGACAGTTACGAGCAGTACTTC. This sequence encodes CASSLADSYEQYF.